This T cell receptor (beta chain) is from a study of blood T cell repertoires in COVID-19. Study overall: Italy, Spain and the United States were the sources of the convalescent and acute COVID-19 samples.

Per the germline V gene, CDR1 is DFQATT and CDR2 is SNEGSKA (reference sequence). The CDR3 is 14 residues long. With V trimmed by 3 bases and J by 5 bases, 10 bases remained unmatched. Profiled with immunoSEQ multiplex PCR; TCRdb holds only in-frame clones, not every one. Of fewer than 400,000 clones in the sample, roughly 90% are singletons; the top ten hold 3.5% to 5%. The study assigned cohorts using participant-reported clinical history. V is TRBV20-1 and J is TRBJ2-7; TRBD2 agrees at 7 bases. The clonotype comes from a woman aged 25 to 45 who had been exposed to COVID-19. Input material: PBMCs or T cells enriched from blood (not recorded which). CDR3 residues: CSASGGGTMNEQYF. DNA of the CDR3: TGCAGTGCTAGTGGGGGGGGGACCATGAACGAGCAGTACTTC.